Sequencing of this T cell receptor (beta chain) was carried out in a study of regulatory T cells in long-lasting Graves disease. Study background: For a period under 3 months, newly diagnosed Graves' patients had taken antithyroid drugs.

Study-level results: Peripheral blood, not thyroid tissue, was the sole material studied.

To make TCR beta libraries, researchers used iRepertoire HTBI primers and Arm-PCR of CDR3 regions. MiXCR, applied by TCRdb to the multiplex PCR reads, yields one record per CDR3 protein. The sample lists 300,000 to 400,000 distinct CDR3 sequences, approximately 15% occurring once. Many counts were recorded for this clonotype. Its antigen is unknown. Time point reported: newly diagnosed GD, antithyroid drugs for less than 3 months. RNA extracted from PBMCs served as the sequencing template. The guidelines of the American Thyroid Association were the basis for diagnosing Graves' disease. Trimming left V 6 bases short and J 2 bases short, with 14 bases between. The germline gives CDR1 SQVTM, CDR2 ANQGSEA. This CDR3 is built from 13 residues. These data were likewise used in another study, on T cells in Graves' hyperthyroidism and ophthalmopathy. That paper states: It was uncontrolled infection, other autoimmune disease, pregnancy or lactation that excluded patients.

Sequenced material: peripheral blood mononuclear cells (PBMCs), taken at new diagnosis, from a patient treated with antithyroid drugs. This chain joins TRBV29-1 and TRBJ2-7; tentative D call: TRBD2 (6 bases). The TCR originated in a middle-aged man with Graves disease. CDR3 protein: CSVQRGTTYEQYF. The DNA of the CDR3 is TGCAGCGTGCAGCGCGGGACCACCTACGAGCAGTACTTC.